This note documents a single T cell receptor (beta chain) sequence. As yet, its antigen is unknown. Quantitative barcoded 5'-RACE was used to prepare TCR beta libraries. TCRdb independently ran MiXCR on the 5' RACE reads; one entry per CDR3 protein. The repertoire holds over 700,000 distinct CDR3 sequences, with roughly 19% as singletons. The ends lost 3 bases at V and 4 bases at J; junction bases unmatched: 5. This CDR3 comprises 14 residues. This sample stems from a study of CD8 T cells in ankylosing spondylitis. Findings and caveats of the study: Characteristic of ankylosing spondylitis blood, it appeared, was a TCR beta motif comprising about eight highly homologous variants. Reportedly, disease-linked clones are significantly enriched in ankylosing spondylitis patients' matched synovial fluid. Those disease-linked clones were CD8+; they were also relatively rare in peripheral blood.

Sequences were obtained from blood, either unsorted or a sorted T cell fraction (not recorded which). This TCR was sampled from a male donor with ankylosing spondylitis. The chain carries TRBV12-3 or TRBV12-4 and TRBJ2-7; 8 positions agree with TRBD1. The chain's CDR3 is CASSFRGRRYEQYF. The CDR3 nucleotides are TGTGCCAGCAGTTTCAGGGGGCGAAGATACGAGCAGTACTTC.